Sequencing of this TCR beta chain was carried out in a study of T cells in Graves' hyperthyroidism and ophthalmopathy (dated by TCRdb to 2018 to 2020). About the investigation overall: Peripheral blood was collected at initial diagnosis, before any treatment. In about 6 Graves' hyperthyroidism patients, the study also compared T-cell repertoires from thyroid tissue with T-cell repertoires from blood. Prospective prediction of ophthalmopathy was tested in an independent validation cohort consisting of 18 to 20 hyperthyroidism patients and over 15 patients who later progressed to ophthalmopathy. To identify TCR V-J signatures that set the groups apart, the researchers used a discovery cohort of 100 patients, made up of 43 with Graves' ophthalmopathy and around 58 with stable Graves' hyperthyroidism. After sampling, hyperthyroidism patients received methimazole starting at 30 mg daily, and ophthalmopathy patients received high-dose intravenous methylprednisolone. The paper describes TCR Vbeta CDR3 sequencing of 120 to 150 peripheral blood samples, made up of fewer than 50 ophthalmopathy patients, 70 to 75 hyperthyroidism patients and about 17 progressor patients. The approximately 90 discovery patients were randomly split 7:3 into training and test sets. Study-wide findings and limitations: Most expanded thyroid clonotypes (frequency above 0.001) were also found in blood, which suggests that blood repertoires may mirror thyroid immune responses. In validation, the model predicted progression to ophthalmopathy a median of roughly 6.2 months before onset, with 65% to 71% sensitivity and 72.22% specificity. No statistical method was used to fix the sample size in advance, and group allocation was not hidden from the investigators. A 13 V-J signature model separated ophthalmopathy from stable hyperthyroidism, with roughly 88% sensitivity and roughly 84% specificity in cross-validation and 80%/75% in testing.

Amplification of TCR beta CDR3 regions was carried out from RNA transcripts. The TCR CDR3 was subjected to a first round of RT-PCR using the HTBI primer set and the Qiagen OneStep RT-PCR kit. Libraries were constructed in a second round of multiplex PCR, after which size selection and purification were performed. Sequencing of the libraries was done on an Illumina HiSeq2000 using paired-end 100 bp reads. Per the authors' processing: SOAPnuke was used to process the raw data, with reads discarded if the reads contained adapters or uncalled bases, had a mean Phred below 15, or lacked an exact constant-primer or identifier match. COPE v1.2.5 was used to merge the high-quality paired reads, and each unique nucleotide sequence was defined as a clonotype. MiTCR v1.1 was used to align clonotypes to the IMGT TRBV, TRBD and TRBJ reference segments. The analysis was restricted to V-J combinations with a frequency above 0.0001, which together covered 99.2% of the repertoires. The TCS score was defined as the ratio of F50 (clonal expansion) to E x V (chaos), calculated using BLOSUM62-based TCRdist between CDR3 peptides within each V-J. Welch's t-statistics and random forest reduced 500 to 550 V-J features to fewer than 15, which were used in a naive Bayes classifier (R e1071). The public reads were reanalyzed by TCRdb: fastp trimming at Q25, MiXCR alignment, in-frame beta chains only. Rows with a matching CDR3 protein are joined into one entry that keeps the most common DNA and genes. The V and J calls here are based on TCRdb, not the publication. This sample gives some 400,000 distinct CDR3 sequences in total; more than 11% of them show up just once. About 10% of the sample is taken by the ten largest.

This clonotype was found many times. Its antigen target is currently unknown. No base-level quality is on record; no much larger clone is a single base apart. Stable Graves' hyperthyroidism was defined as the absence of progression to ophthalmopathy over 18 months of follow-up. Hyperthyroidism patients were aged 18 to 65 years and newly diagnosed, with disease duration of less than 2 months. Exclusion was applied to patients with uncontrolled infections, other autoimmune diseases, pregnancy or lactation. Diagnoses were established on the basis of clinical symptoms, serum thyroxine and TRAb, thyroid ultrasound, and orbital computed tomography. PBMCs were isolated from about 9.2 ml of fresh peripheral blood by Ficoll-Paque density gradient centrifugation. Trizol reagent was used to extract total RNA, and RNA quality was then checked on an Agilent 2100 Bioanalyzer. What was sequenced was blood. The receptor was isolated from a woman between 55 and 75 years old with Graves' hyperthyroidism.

The CDR3 protein: CSVRWENTEAFF. The bases are TGCAGCGTTCGATGGGAGAACACTGAAGCTTTCTTT. This chain joins TRBV29-1 to TRBJ1-1, with no confident D gene call. Spanning cysteine to phenylalanine, the CDR3 consists of 12 amino acids. The sequence is cut down to CDR3 DNA, 36 bases in frame from base 1. CDR1 and CDR2 are drawn from the germline V gene: SQVTM, ANQGSEA. V is reduced by 5 bases and J by 1 base, leaving a spacing of 8 bases between them. When the CDR3 is completed using the reference TRBV29-1 and TRBJ1-1 genes on either side, the full variable domain is SAVISQKPSRDICQRGTSLTIQCQVDSQVTMMFWYRQQPGQSLTLIATANQGSEATYESGFVIDKFPISRPNLTFSTLTVSNMSPEDSSIYLCSVRWENTEAFFGQGTRLTVV.